This T cell receptor (beta chain) derives from a study of Graves' ophthalmopathy and Graves' hyperthyroidism. J was trimmed by 4 bases and V by 4 bases; bases with no gene match: 10. The CDR3 has 15 residues. Germline assignment: CDR1 SGDLS and CDR2 YYNGEE. RNA transcripts provided the template for amplifying TCR beta CDR3 regions. HTBI primers primed a first-round RT-PCR, and a second-round multiplex PCR followed. TCRdb processed the multiplex PCR reads anew with MiXCR; each CDR3 protein has one entry. This table holds over 650,000 distinct CDR3 sequences, roughly 39% found once. The clonotype was recovered from an adult man with Graves' ophthalmopathy. Sequenced input: peripheral blood. The chain couples TRBV9 to TRBJ2-7, with TRBD2 matching over 8 bases. The CDR3 DNA reads TGTGCCAGCAGCCCCCGGGGACTAGGTTTGTACGAGCAGTACTTC. Translating it yields CASSPRGLGLYEQYF. Combining the CDR3 with reference TRBV9 and TRBJ2-7 gives the whole variable domain DSGVTQTPKHLITATGQRVTLRCSPRSGDLSVYWYQQSLDQGLQFLIQYYNGEERAKGNILERFSAQQFPDLHSELNLSSLELGDSALYFCASSPRGLGLYEQYFGPGTRLTVT.